This passage covers 17 T cell receptor beta chains from one sample sequenced in a study of blood T cell repertoires in COVID-19. The method was immunoSEQ multiplex PCR; TCRdb's version includes in-frame clones alone and lacks a portion of them. The top ten clones hold 6.3% of a sample with 20,000 to 25,000 clones, roughly 89% of them seen once. The specimen was peripheral blood. These receptors originate from a woman aged 80 or older with active COVID-19.

This clone ranks as medium-sized (0.01 to 0.1%). The chain joins TRBV11-2 to TRBJ2-7; D possibly corresponds to TRBD2 (6 bases). Germline V gene sequence: CDR1 SGHAT, CDR2 FQNNGV. The CDR3 is made up of 16 amino acids. The V end was cut by 5 bases, the J end by 3 bases, with 20 bases between. In nucleotides, the CDR3 is TGTGCCAGCAGCCTAGTGGGGGGTCCAATGTTCTACGAGCAGTACTTC. Residues: CASSLVGGPMFYEQYF.

V gene TRBV6-2 or TRBV6-3 combines with J gene TRBJ2-1; TRBD1 matches at 9 bases. Germline V gene data show CDR1 as MNHEY and CDR2 as SVGEGT. This CDR3 region has 15 residues. V lost 5 bases and J lost 6; bases outside the gene matches: 8. The CDR3 nucleotides are TGTGCCAGCAGTCCGGCTCTGGACAGGGGCAATGAGCAGTTCTTC. It encodes CASSPALDRGNEQFF.

CDR3: CASSLRPSGVANTGELFF. DNA for the CDR3: TGCGCCAGCAGCTTGAGGCCTAGCGGGGTCGCGAACACCGGGGAGCTGTTTTTT. The rearrangement uses TRBV5-1 and TRBJ2-2, with 9 bases identical to TRBD2. The trim removed 1 base at V and 0 bases at J, leaving 7 bases unmatched. CDR1 and CDR2 from the germline V gene are SGHRS and YFSETQ. This CDR3 is 18 amino acids long.

This rearrangement joins TRBV5-1 to TRBJ2-3; the D gene is possibly TRBD1 (5 bases). The ends were cut back, 0 bases at V and 5 bases at J, with 10 bases in the middle. The CDR3 covers 14 residues. CDR1 is SGHRS, CDR2 YFSETQ, per germline. The CDR3 spells CASSLDAGLDTQYF. CDR3 DNA: TGCGCCAGCAGCTTGGACGCAGGGTTAGATACGCAGTATTTT.

This chain links TRBV11-2 with TRBJ2-7, with 7 bases aligning to TRBD1. This CDR3 has 14 amino acids. Germline loops: CDR1 SGHAT, CDR2 FQNNGV. The J segment lost 4 bases and the V segment lost 1 base, leaving 4 bases of the junction unmatched. CDR3 region: CASSLGDSAYEQYF. The CDR3 coding sequence is TGTGCCAGCAGCTTAGGGGACAGTGCTTACGAGCAGTACTTC. The full variable domain, completed using reference TRBV11-2 and TRBJ2-7, is EAGVAQSPRYKIIEKRQSVAFWCNPISGHATLYWYQQILGQGPKLLIQFQNNGVVDDSQLPKDRFSAERLKGVDSTLKIQPAKLEDSAVYLCASSLGDSAYEQYFGPGTRLTVT.

This chain links TRBV5-6 with TRBJ2-1; 10 bases agree with TRBD1. After removal of 4 bases from V and 9 bases from J, the junction contained 7 bases not matched to a gene. Germline CDR1 and CDR2: SGHDT and YYEEEE. CDR3 length: 14 residues. The CDR3 coding sequence is TGTGCCAGCAGCGCGGGACAGGGGATAGGTGAGCAGTTCTTC. Translating gives CASSAGQGIGEQFF.

V is TRBV7-2 and J is TRBJ1-2; 8 nucleotides line up with TRBD1. The CDR3 extends over 15 amino acids. Per the germline V gene, CDR1 is SGHTA and CDR2 is FQGNSA. Trimming removed 5 bases from V and 4 bases from J; junction bases left unmatched: 9. The CDR3 DNA reads as TGTGCCAGCAGCCCGGGGACAGGTCTTTCCTATGGCTACACCTTC. It encodes CASSPGTGLSYGYTF.

The chain is built from TRBV27 and TRBJ1-4; possibly TRBD1 for D (5 bases). Germline V lookup: CDR1 MNHEY, CDR2 SMNVEV (reference sequence). Trimming shortened V by 6 bases and J by 8 bases, and 16 bases separated the two germline ends. The CDR3 has 14 residues. The DNA of the CDR3 is TGTGCCAGCAGCCTCAGGGTTGGGGGGGAAAAACTGTTTTTT. This codes for CASSLRVGGEKLFF.

V usage is TRBV19 and J usage is TRBJ2-1, with D tentatively TRBD1 (6 bases). Germline V lookup: CDR1 LNHDA, CDR2 SQIVND (reference sequence). This CDR3 region has 18 residues. The V end lost 6 bases, the J end lost 0 bases, and 21 bases lay between the germline ends. The CDR3 bases are TGTGCCAGTAGCTCACTCCGCTCGACGGACAGCTCCTACAATGAGCAGTTCTTC. Encoded protein: CASSSLRSTDSSYNEQFF.

This chain joins TRBV9 and TRBJ2-2; a possible D gene is TRBD1 (5 bases). CDR1 SGDLS and CDR2 YYNGEE come from the germline V gene. The CDR3 runs to 14 residues. Trimming removed 4 bases from V and 1 base from J, with 8 bases in between. CDR3 sequence: CASSQDMNTGELFF. DNA of the CDR3: TGTGCCAGCAGCCAGGACATGAACACCGGGGAGCTGTTTTTT. Combining the CDR3 with reference TRBV9 and TRBJ2-2 gives the whole variable domain DSGVTQTPKHLITATGQRVTLRCSPRSGDLSVYWYQQSLDQGLQFLIQYYNGEERAKGNILERFSAQQFPDLHSELNLSSLELGDSALYFCASSQDMNTGELFFGEGSRLTVL.

The rearrangement joins TRBV5-6 to TRBJ2-7; maybe TRBD2 (6 bases). This CDR3 spans 14 amino acids. The germline V gene encodes CDR1 SGHDT and CDR2 YYEEEE. With 4 bases removed from V and 4 bases from J, the gap between germline ends came to 15 bases. The DNA of the CDR3 is TGTGCCAGCAGCCCTGACGGGGGACGATACGAGCAGTACTTC. Protein sequence: CASSPDGGRYEQYF. Together with reference TRBV5-6 and TRBJ2-7, the CDR3 gives the full variable domain: DAGVTQSPTHLIKTRGQQVTLRCSPKSGHDTVSWYQQALGQGPQFIFQYYEEEERQRGNFPDRFSGHQFPNYSSELNVNALLLGDSALYLCASSPDGGRYEQYFGPGTRLTVT.

This chain connects TRBV5-1 to TRBJ2-1; possible D gene TRBD2, 6 bases. The V gene's germline CDR1 is SGHRS and CDR2 YFSETQ. The CDR3 has 15 residues. Trimming cost V 1 base and J 2 bases, with 10 bases left between them. The CDR3 loop reads CASSLPSDTYNEQFF. Written as DNA, the CDR3 is TGCGCCAGCAGCTTGCCTAGCGATACCTACAATGAGCAGTTCTTC.

This sequence joins TRBV12-3 or TRBV12-4 and TRBJ2-5; D might be TRBD2 (6 bases). This CDR3 contains 13 residues. The V end was cut by 4 bases, the J end by 4 bases, with 10 bases between. The CDR3 spells CASSSGLPETQYF. CDR3 sequence (DNA): TGTGCCAGCAGTTCGGGACTCCCAGAGACCCAGTACTTC.

This sequence joins TRBV11-2 and TRBJ1-5; no clear D gene. Trimming removed 3 bases from V and 2 bases from J, with 8 bases in between. CDR1 is SGHAT and CDR2 is FQNNGV in the germline V gene. The CDR3 spans 14 residues. In DNA, the CDR3 is TGTGCCAGCAGCTTTGACAAGGGCAATCAGCCCCAGCATTTT. Protein product: CASSFDKGNQPQHF.

This clone was observed a handful of times. The CDR3 loop reads CASSHGQGDTDTQYF. In nucleotides, the CDR3 is TGTGCCAGCAGCCACGGACAGGGGGACACAGATACGCAGTATTTT. The rearrangement joins TRBV4-2 to TRBJ2-3; TRBD1 matches 10 bases. The CDR3 is 15 amino acids. CDR1 LGHNA and CDR2 YNFKEQ come from the germline V gene. Trimming at V came to 3 bases and at J to 2 bases, leaving 2 bases not matched to a gene.

Only a few counts were recorded for this clone. The chain uses TRBV6-5 and TRBJ1-2; 7 nucleotides match TRBD1. V lost 7 bases, J lost 3 bases, and 11 bases stayed unmatched. The CDR3 is 15 amino acids. In germline, CDR1 is MNHEY, CDR2 SVGAGI. CDR3: CASTSGGQGDYGYTF. DNA of the CDR3: TGTGCCAGCACCTCCGGCGGCCAGGGGGACTATGGCTACACCTTC.

The chain is built from TRBV30 and TRBJ1-5; 7 bases agree with TRBD1. The trim removed 2 bases at V and 4 bases at J, leaving 2 bases unmatched. This CDR3 region has 13 residues. The germline V gene has CDR1 GTSNPN and CDR2 SVGIG (reference sequence). The CDR3 reads CAWSRDSNQPQHF. CDR3 sequence (DNA): TGTGCCTGGAGTCGGGACAGTAATCAGCCCCAGCATTTT.